This T cell receptor beta chain stems from a study of blood T cell repertoires in COVID-19. The V and J ends lost 6 bases and 5 bases, in that order; junction bases with no gene match: 6. CDR3 size: 13 residues. Per germline, CDR1 LNHDA and CDR2 SQIVND (reference sequence). Profiled with immunoSEQ multiplex PCR; TCRdb holds only in-frame clones, not every one. The data contain about 170,000 clones, about 93% of them seen just once; the ten biggest clones take up 3.5% to 5%. Sequenced sample: peripheral blood. The TCR originated in a woman aged 45-65 years with acute or convalescent COVID-19. The chain combines TRBV19 with TRBJ1-2; 7 positions match TRBD1. This CDR3 reads CASSFGTDYGYTF. For the CDR3, the DNA is TGTGCCAGTAGCTTCGGGACAGATTATGGCTACACCTTC.